The 18 T cell receptor beta chains given below trace back to one sample, sequenced in a study of T cells in Graves' hyperthyroidism and ophthalmopathy. Amplified TCR beta CDR3 regions came from RNA transcripts. The primer set for the first-round RT-PCR of the TCR CDR3 was HTBI. TCRdb reanalysed the multiplex PCR reads using MiXCR and keeps one entry per CDR3 protein. In the table there are roughly 400,000 distinct CDR3 sequences, 15% to 18% of which are singletons. The sample comprised blood. Receptor source: a young woman with Graves' hyperthyroidism that later progressed to Graves' ophthalmopathy.

This clonotype occurred many times. The chain links TRBV27 to TRBJ2-7, with TRBD1 as a possible D gene (6 bases). Germline V gene lookup returns CDR1 MNHEY and CDR2 SMNVEV (reference sequence). Trimming took 4 bases from V and 1 from J, leaving 8 bases between them. CDR3 size: 13 residues. The CDR3 DNA reads as TGTGCCAGCAGTTATACAGGGTCCTACGAGCAGTACTTC. It is translated as CASSYTGSYEQYF.

This clonotype was detected a few times. This chain links TRBV5-1 with TRBJ2-1; 8 nucleotides agree with TRBD2. V trimming: 3 bases; J trimming: 5 bases; junction bases outside the gene matches: 4. Germline V lookup: CDR1 SGHRS, CDR2 YFSETQ. CDR3 length equals 14 residues. CDR3: CASSSAGGHNEQFF. The CDR3 DNA is TGCGCCAGCAGCTCCGCGGGAGGCCACAATGAGCAGTTCTTC.

This clonotype was counted only a few times. J is TRBJ1-1 and V is TRBV20-1, with D unclear. The CDR3 consists of 10 residues. The germline V gene has CDR1 DFQATT and CDR2 SNEGSKA (reference sequence). V was clipped by 6 bases and J by 6 bases, with 8 bases between them. The CDR3 is CSAGRAEAFF. DNA for the CDR3: TGCAGTGCCGGTAGAGCTGAAGCTTTCTTT.

This clonotype appeared many times. The chain has TRBV28 and TRBJ1-2; a possible D gene is TRBD1 (6 bases). The CDR3 loop spans 15 amino acids. CDR1 is MDHEN and CDR2 is SYDVKM in the germline V gene. V was trimmed by 6 bases and J by 6 bases, leaving 20 bases between them. The CDR3 DNA reads as TGTGCCAGCAGAGACCTTTTGGGGGGGCATGATGGCTACACCTTC. Protein: CASRDLLGGHDGYTF.

This clonotype came up a few times. V is TRBV27 and J is TRBJ1-2, with 10 bases lining up with TRBD1. The germline V gene has CDR1 MNHEY and CDR2 SMNVEV (reference sequence). CDR3 length equals 15 residues. Trimming took 5 bases from V and 4 from J; bases not matched to a gene: 7. This chain's CDR3 is CASSGRQGAGYGYTF. CDR3 in DNA: TGTGCCAGCAGTGGTCGACAGGGGGCTGGCTATGGCTACACCTTC.

This clonotype was recorded a few times. The rearrangement uses TRBV9 and TRBJ2-1; 9 bases are a match to TRBD2. Germline CDR1 is SGDLS and CDR2 is YYNGEE. The CDR3 has 15 amino acids. The trim removed 7 bases at V and 5 bases at J, leaving 10 bases unmatched. The CDR3 reads CASAIAGEEDNEQFF. Here the CDR3 DNA reads TGTGCCAGCGCGATAGCGGGAGAAGAGGACAATGAGCAGTTCTTC.

This clonotype was detected many times. V usage is TRBV27 and J usage is TRBJ1-1, with 7 bases fitting TRBD1. The trim removed 5 bases at V and 0 bases at J, leaving 3 bases unmatched. CDR3 length equals 14 residues. CDR1 is MNHEY, CDR2 SMNVEV, per germline (reference sequence). The CDR3 DNA reads TGTGCCAGCAGTCTCAGGGGGGTGAACACTGAAGCTTTCTTT. This gives the protein CASSLRGVNTEAFF.

This chain joins TRBV9 and TRBJ2-1; possibly TRBD2 for D (5 bases). The CDR3 runs to 15 residues. Germline V gene lookup returns CDR1 SGDLS and CDR2 YYNGEE. Between the trimmed V and J ends, which lost 5 bases and 3 bases, there was a span of 15 bases. The CDR3, as DNA: TGTGCCAGCAGTCGAGGAGGTGGGAGCTACAATGAGCAGTTCTTC. It encodes CASSRGGGSYNEQFF. The full variable domain, rest sourced from reference TRBV9 and TRBJ2-1, is DSGVTQTPKHLITATGQRVTLRCSPRSGDLSVYWYQQSLDQGLQFLIQYYNGEERAKGNILERFSAQQFPDLHSELNLSSLELGDSALYFCASSRGGGSYNEQFFGPGTRLTVL.

This chain uses TRBV27 with TRBJ2-7; 10 bases agree with TRBD1. V shed 1 base and J 4 bases; nucleotides not matched to a gene: 4. This CDR3 is 15 amino acids long. Germline values: CDR1 MNHEY, CDR2 SMNVEV (reference sequence). The CDR3 spells CASSLLGTGEYEQYF. The CDR3 DNA reads as TGTGCCAGCAGTTTATTGGGGACAGGGGAGTACGAGCAGTACTTC.

This clonotype occurred many times. This rearrangement joins TRBV3-1 to TRBJ1-1; weak D call: TRBD1 (6 bases). V lost 8 bases, J lost 0 bases, and 10 bases lay in between. Germline CDR1 LGHDT, CDR2 YNNKEL (reference sequence). The CDR3 is 13 amino acids. CDR3 loop: CASAGDLNTEAFF. DNA of the CDR3: TGTGCCAGCGCAGGGGACTTGAACACTGAAGCTTTCTTT.

The rearrangement joins TRBV6-1 to TRBJ2-2, with 10 positions matching TRBD2. After removal of 0 bases from V and 8 bases from J, the junction contained 21 bases not matched to a gene. Per the germline V gene, CDR1 is MNHNS and CDR2 is SASEGT. This CDR3 is 21 amino acids long. CDR3 region: CASSEAGGRGAGGPNYGELFF. CDR3 nucleotide sequence: TGTGCCAGCAGTGAAGCGGGGGGTCGAGGAGCGGGAGGGCCGAATTATGGGGAGCTGTTTTTT.

There are a few counts of this clonotype. V gene TRBV20-1 combines with J gene TRBJ2-7; 7 bases match TRBD1. This CDR3 comprises 14 residues. The germline V gene has CDR1 DFQATT and CDR2 SNEGSKA (reference sequence). V lost 3 bases to trimming and J lost 2 bases; unmatched junction nucleotides: 7. CDR3 protein: CSASPPGQTYEQYF. As DNA, the CDR3 is TGCAGTGCTAGCCCTCCGGGACAGACCTACGAGCAGTACTTC.

In its sample, this clonotype was seen many times. V gene TRBV2 combines with J gene TRBJ2-3; 7 positions match TRBD2. The V gene's germline CDR1 is SNHLY and CDR2 FYNNEI. Trimming cost V 4 bases and J 1 base; bases outside gene matches: 8. The CDR3 contains 16 residues. CDR3 DNA sequence: TGTGCCAGCAGTGGGGGACTACCGTCTGGCACAGATACGCAGTATTTT. Encoded protein: CASSGGLPSGTDTQYF.

This clonotype was seen a few times. J is TRBJ2-4 and V is TRBV12-3 or TRBV12-4; D may be TRBD1 (7 bases). The CDR3 loop spans 13 amino acids. V gave up 5 bases and J gave up 10 bases, with 15 bases separating them. The CDR3 loop is CASSVGQEGIQYF. The CDR3 DNA sequence: TGTGCCAGCAGTGTCGGACAGGAGGGAATTCAGTACTTC.

The V and J genes are TRBV9 and TRBJ2-1; TRBD2 matches at 8 bases. With 5 bases clipped from V and 8 bases from J, the junction kept 9 bases outside the gene matches. CDR1 and CDR2 (germline): SGDLS, YYNGEE. The CDR3 runs to 14 residues. The CDR3: CASSVLAGWDEQFF. Here the CDR3 DNA reads TGTGCCAGCAGTGTTTTAGCGGGATGGGATGAGCAGTTCTTC. Full variable domain (rest looked up from reference TRBV9 and TRBJ2-1): DSGVTQTPKHLITATGQRVTLRCSPRSGDLSVYWYQQSLDQGLQFLIQYYNGEERAKGNILERFSAQQFPDLHSELNLSSLELGDSALYFCASSVLAGWDEQFFGPGTRLTVL.

This clonotype occurred many times. V is TRBV20-1 and J is TRBJ1-5; D call uncertain. The CDR3 totals 14 residues. V was clipped by 0 bases and J by 2 bases, with 8 bases between them. Germline CDR1 DFQATT, CDR2 SNEGSKA (reference sequence). CDR3 sequence (DNA): TGCAGTGCTAGAGAGGGGATAGGCAATCAGCCCCAGCATTTT. It encodes CSAREGIGNQPQHF.

This chain uses TRBV7-8 with TRBJ1-6; possibly TRBD1 for D (6 bases). The CDR3 has 15 residues. Per the germline V gene, CDR1 is SGHVS and CDR2 is FQNEAQ. V lost 5 bases and J 12 bases, leaving 20 bases between the germline ends. The CDR3 region has the DNA TGTGCCAGCAGCCCCCCTTCTAGACAGGTCGGACCCCTCCACTTT. It codes for CASSPPSRQVGPLHF. Together with reference TRBV7-8 and TRBJ1-6, the CDR3 gives the full variable domain: GAGVSQSPRYKVAKRGQDVALRCDPISGHVSLFWYQQALGQGPEFLTYFQNEAQLDKSGLPSDRFFAERPEGSVSTLKIQRTQQEDSAVYLCASSPPSRQVGPLHFGNGTRLTVT.

The chain links TRBV12-3 or TRBV12-4 to TRBJ2-5, with 10 bases matching TRBD2. CDR3 length: 15 amino acids. Losses at the gene ends were 3 bases for V and 2 bases for J; bases not matched to a gene: 3. The CDR3 sequence: CASSFERGGQETQYF. Written as DNA, the CDR3 is TGTGCCAGCAGTTTCGAGCGGGGGGGACAAGAGACCCAGTACTTC.